This is a list of T cell receptor beta chains from one sample in a study of cytomegalovirus exposure and HLA in healthy donors. The protocol was immunoSEQ multiplex PCR, while the TCRdb copy is restricted to in-frame clones and leaves out a portion. This sample has 120,000 to 150,000 clones; more than 85% occur once, and the top ten carry 0.55% to 0.8%. Material: PBMCs. The receptors here all came from a man aged 18 to 29 in good health and CMV-seronegative. Both conserved end residues are part of each CDR3. A D gene is named only where the DNA matches it firmly. Size is omitted from some rows. Given values are once, few, many or a class for expanded clones.

clone_size cdr3_length d_call j_call v_call cdr3_nt cdr3_aa
- 16 TRBD2 TRBJ2-3 TRBV11-2 TGTGCCAGCAGCCTGGGGGGTAGCGGGGTCTCAGATACGCAGTATTTT CASSLGGSGVSDTQYF
- 14 - TRBJ2-1 TRBV6-5 TGTGCCAGCAGAGCCGAGACAGGCTACAATGAGCAGTTCTTC CASRAETGYNEQFF
- 14 - TRBJ1-1 TRBV10-1 TGCGCCAGCAGTGAGTTCCGGGTGAACACTGAAGCTTTCTTT CASSEFRVNTEAFF
- 19 TRBD2 TRBJ2-3 TRBV19 TGTGCCAGTACCAACGAACCGGGACTAGCGGAGGACCGCACAGATACGCAGTATTTT CASTNEPGLAEDRTDTQYF
- 15 - TRBJ2-5 TRBV5-1 TGCGCCAGCAGCTTGGTTGGGGGGGCCGGGGAGACCCAGTACTTC CASSLVGGAGETQYF
- 18 - TRBJ2-6 TRBV25-1 TGTGCCAGCAGTAGCCCTACAGGGATTGCCTCTGGGGCCAACGTCCTGACTTTC CASSSPTGIASGANVLTF
- 13 - TRBJ2-5 TRBV2 TGTGCCAGCAGTGAAGCAGTGGGGGGGACCCAGTACTTC CASSEAVGGTQYF
few 15 - TRBJ1-2 TRBV2 TGTGCCAGCAGTGCCGAGACCGGGAGCTTGGGTGGCTACACCTTC CASSAETGSLGGYTF
- 14 - TRBJ2-2 TRBV30 TGTGCCGGGGCGGGGCAGGGGGTTACCGGGGAGCTGTTTTTT CAGAGQGVTGELFF
- 14 - TRBJ2-3 TRBV7-9 TGTGCCAGCAGCCGCAGACTAGTTCCAGATACGCAGTATTTT CASSRRLVPDTQYF
- 16 - TRBJ2-5 TRBV18 TGTGCCAGCTCCCGGTGGCCGGGATCGGTCCAAGAGACCCAGTACTTC CASSRWPGSVQETQYF
- 13 - TRBJ2-4 TRBV10-1 TGCGCCAGCAGTGAGGCCGGGGAAAACATTCAGTACTTC CASSEAGENIQYF
- 13 TRBD1 TRBJ2-5 TRBV6-1 TGTGCCAGCAGTGAAGCCCTCCCTCTAGGGGGCTACTTC CASSEALPLGGYF
- 14 - TRBJ1-5 TRBV5-1 TGCGCCAGCAGCTTGGAGTCAGTCGATCAGCCCCAGCATTTT CASSLESVDQPQHF
- 14 TRBD1 TRBJ2-3 TRBV4-1 TGCGCCAGCAGCCCTCGGACAGGGACAGATACGCAGTATTTT CASSPRTGTDTQYF
- 13 - TRBJ1-5 TRBV7-8 TGTGCCAGCAGCTCAGGGTACACTCAGCCCCAGCATTTT CASSSGYTQPQHF
once 16 TRBD2 TRBJ2-2 TRBV11-3 TGTGCCAGCAGCTTTCGACTAGCGGGGTACACCGGGGAGCTGTTTTTT CASSFRLAGYTGELFF
once 15 - TRBJ1-1 TRBV6-1 TGTGCCAGCAGTGACCTAACAGGGTTATACACTGAAGCTTTCTTT CASSDLTGLYTEAFF
- 14 - TRBJ1-2 TRBV18 TGTGCCAGCTCACCAGGGGCCGTGGACTATGGCTACACCTTC CASSPGAVDYGYTF
- 13 - TRBJ1-5 TRBV10-3 TGTGCCATCAGGGCACAGGGCGGTCAGCCCCAGCATTTT CAIRAQGGQPQHF
- 17 TRBD2 TRBJ2-3 TRBV9 TGTGCCAGCAGCACTAGGGGGACTAGAGATCGCACAGATACGCAGTATTTT CASSTRGTRDRTDTQYF
- 16 - TRBJ2-1 TRBV5-1 TGCGCCAGCAGCTTGGGCCGCGGGGTACCGGGGAATGAGCAGTTCTTC CASSLGRGVPGNEQFF
- 13 - TRBJ1-4 TRBV2 TGTGCCAGCAAATCAGGGAGGGGTGAAAAACTGTTTTTT CASKSGRGEKLFF
- 14 TRBD1 TRBJ1-2 TRBV5-1 TGCGCCAGCAGCCTGATAGGACAGGGTGATGGCTACACCTTC CASSLIGQGDGYTF
- 14 TRBD2 TRBJ2-3 TRBV27 TGTGCCAGCAGTTTCATCGGGAGGGGTGATACGCAGTATTTT CASSFIGRGDTQYF
- 13 - TRBJ2-3 TRBV30 TGTGCCTGGAGTGACTTCGTCTCAGATACGCAGTATTTT CAWSDFVSDTQYF
- 17 TRBD1 TRBJ1-2 TRBV13 TGTGCCAGCAGCTCTTTTTCCGGGACAGGGGGTAACTATGGCTACACCTTC CASSSFSGTGGNYGYTF
- 15 TRBD1 TRBJ1-3 TRBV5-6 TGTGCCAGCAGCTACGACAGGGGGTATGGAAACACCATATATTTT CASSYDRGYGNTIYF
- 16 TRBD2 TRBJ2-5 TRBV7-8 TGTGCCAGCAGCTTCAGTTTTCCGGGGGGGTTAGAGACCCAGTACTTC CASSFSFPGGLETQYF
- 16 TRBD1 TRBJ1-1 TRBV5-6 TGTGCCAGCTGGAGGGGGACAGGGGCGAAGGGCACTGAAGCTTTCTTT CASWRGTGAKGTEAFF
- 15 TRBD1 TRBJ1-2 TRBV9 TGTGCCAGCAGCCCCCGGACAGGGAATAACTATGGCTACACCTTC CASSPRTGNNYGYTF
- 13 - TRBJ2-7 TRBV5-1 TGCGCCAGCAGGCGTCAGGGAAATTACGAGCAGTACTTC CASRRQGNYEQYF
- 17 TRBD1 TRBJ2-5 TRBV19 TGTGCCAGTAGTTCCCCCTCCGGGCAGGGGGCAGGGGAGACCCAGTACTTC CASSSPSGQGAGETQYF
once 17 TRBD2 TRBJ2-1 TRBV7-9 TGTGCCAGCAGCTTAGCGCTCGGGACTAGAGGCCCAAATGAGCAGTTCTTC CASSLALGTRGPNEQFF
- 14 - TRBJ2-5 TRBV11-3 TGTGCCAGCAGCTTACAGGGGGGTGGGGAGACCCAGTACTTC CASSLQGGGETQYF
- 15 - TRBJ2-7 TRBV6-6 TGTGCCAGCAGTTATGCCCTGGGGAGCTCCTACGAGCAGTACTTC CASSYALGSSYEQYF
- 15 TRBD1 TRBJ2-5 TRBV19 TGTGCCAGTAGTATGATGGACAGGGGACAAGAGACCCAGTACTTC CASSMMDRGQETQYF
once 13 - TRBJ2-1 TRBV6-5 TGTGCCAGCAGTTACGGGCTAGAGGGTGAGCAGTTCTTC CASSYGLEGEQFF
- 18 TRBD2 TRBJ2-3 TRBV2 TGTGCCAGCAGTCGTCTTAGCGGGGCGACCTCCCGCACAGATACGCAGTATTTT CASSRLSGATSRTDTQYF
- 13 - TRBJ2-7 TRBV19 TGTGCCAGTAGACAGGACGTATCCTACGAGCAGTACTTC CASRQDVSYEQYF
- 19 - TRBJ1-5 TRBV15 TGTGCCACCAGCAGAGATCTGTACAGTTCTGGGCTTAGCAATCAGCCCCAGCATTTT CATSRDLYSSGLSNQPQHF
once 17 - TRBJ2-4 TRBV14 TGTGCCAGCAGCCAAGGGCTTACACCCAAAGCCAAAAACATTCAGTACTTC CASSQGLTPKAKNIQYF
- 13 TRBD1 TRBJ1-2 TRBV12-5 TGTGCTAGTGGTTCGGACAGGACCTATGGCTACACCTTC CASGSDRTYGYTF
once 16 - TRBJ2-6 TRBV5-1 TGCGCCAGCAGCTTGGGAGGCCCCTCTGGGGCCAACGTCCTGACTTTC CASSLGGPSGANVLTF
- 15 TRBD2 TRBJ2-3 TRBV9 TGTGCCAGCAGCGTGACTAGCGGGGGCACAGATACGCAGTATTTT CASSVTSGGTDTQYF
- 15 TRBD2 TRBJ2-1 TRBV27 TGTGCCAGCAGTTGGTACCTAGCGGAAGACAATGAGCAGTTCTTC CASSWYLAEDNEQFF